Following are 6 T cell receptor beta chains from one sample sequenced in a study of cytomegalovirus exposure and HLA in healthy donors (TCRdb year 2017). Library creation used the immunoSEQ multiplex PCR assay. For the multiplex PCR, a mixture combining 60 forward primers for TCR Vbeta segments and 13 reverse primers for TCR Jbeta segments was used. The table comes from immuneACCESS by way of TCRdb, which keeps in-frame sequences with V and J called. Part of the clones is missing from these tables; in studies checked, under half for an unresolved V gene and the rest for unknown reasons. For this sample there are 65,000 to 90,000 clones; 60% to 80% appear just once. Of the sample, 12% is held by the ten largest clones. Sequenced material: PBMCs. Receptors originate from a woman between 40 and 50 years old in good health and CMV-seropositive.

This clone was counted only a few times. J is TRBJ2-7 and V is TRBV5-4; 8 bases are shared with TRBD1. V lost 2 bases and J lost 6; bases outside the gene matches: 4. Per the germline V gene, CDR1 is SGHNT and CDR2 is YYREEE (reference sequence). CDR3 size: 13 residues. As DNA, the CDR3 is TGTGCCAGCAGCTTATCGGACAGGGTCGAGCAGTACTTC. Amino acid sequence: CASSLSDRVEQYF.

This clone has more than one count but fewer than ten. The CDR3 DNA is TGTGCCAGCACCAAAGGGACAAGCGCTCCTTATGGCTACACCTTC. Translated: CASTKGTSAPYGYTF. The chain uses TRBV27 and TRBJ1-2, with D perhaps matching TRBD1 (6 bases). V gave up 7 bases and J gave up 5 bases, with 20 bases separating them. The CDR3 is 15 residues long. The germline V gene has CDR1 MNHEY and CDR2 SMNVEV (reference sequence).

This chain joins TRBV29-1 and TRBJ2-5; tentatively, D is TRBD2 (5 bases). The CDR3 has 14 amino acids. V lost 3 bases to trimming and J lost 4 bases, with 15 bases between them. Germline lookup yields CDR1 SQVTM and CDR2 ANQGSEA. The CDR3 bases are TGCAGCGTTGACCCCCGGCTAGGAGGAGAGACCCAGTACTTC. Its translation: CSVDPRLGGETQYF.

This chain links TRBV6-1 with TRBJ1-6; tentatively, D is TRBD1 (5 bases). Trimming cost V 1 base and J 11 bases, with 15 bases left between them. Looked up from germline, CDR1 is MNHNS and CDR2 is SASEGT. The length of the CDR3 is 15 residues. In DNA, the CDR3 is TGTGCCAGCAGTGAAGTCGGAGGGGTCTACACACCCCTCCACTTT. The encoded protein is CASSEVGGVYTPLHF.

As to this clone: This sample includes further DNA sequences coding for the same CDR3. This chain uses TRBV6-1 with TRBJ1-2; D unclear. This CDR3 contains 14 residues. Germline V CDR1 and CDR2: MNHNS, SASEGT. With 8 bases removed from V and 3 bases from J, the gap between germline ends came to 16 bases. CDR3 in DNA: TGTGCCAGCCATGACTACGGGAGGGACTATGGCTACACCTTC. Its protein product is CASHDYGRDYGYTF.

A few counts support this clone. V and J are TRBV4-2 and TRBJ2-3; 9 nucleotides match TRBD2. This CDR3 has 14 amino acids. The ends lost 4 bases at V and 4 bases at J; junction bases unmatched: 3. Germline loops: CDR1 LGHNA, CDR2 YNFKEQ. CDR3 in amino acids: CASSRGGASDTQYF. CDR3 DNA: TGTGCCAGCAGCCGCGGGGGGGCCTCAGATACGCAGTATTTT.